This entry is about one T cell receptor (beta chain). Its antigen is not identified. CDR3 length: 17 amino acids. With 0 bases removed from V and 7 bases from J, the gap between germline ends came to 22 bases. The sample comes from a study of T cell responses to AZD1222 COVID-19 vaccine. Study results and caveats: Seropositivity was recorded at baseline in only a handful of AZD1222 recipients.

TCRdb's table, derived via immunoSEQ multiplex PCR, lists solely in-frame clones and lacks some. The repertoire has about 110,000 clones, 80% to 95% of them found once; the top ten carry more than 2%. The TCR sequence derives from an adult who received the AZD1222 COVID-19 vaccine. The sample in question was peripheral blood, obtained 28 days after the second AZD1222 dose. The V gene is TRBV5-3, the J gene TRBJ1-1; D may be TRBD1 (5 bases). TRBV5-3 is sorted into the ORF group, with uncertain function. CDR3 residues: CARSLGRQGEATCEAFF. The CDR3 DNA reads TGTGCCAGAAGCTTGGGGCGTCAGGGTGAGGCCACTTGTGAAGCTTTCTTT.